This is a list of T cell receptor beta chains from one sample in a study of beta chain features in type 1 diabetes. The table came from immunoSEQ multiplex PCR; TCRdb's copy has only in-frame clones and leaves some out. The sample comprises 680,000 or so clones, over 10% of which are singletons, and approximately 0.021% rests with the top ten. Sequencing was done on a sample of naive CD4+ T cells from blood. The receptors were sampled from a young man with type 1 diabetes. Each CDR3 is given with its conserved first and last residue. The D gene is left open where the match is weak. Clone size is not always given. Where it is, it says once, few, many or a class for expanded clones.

CDR3 DNA: TGTGCCAGCTCACCTCGCTCTAGCGGGGGGACCACCGGGGAGCTGTTTTTT; CDR3 protein: CASSPRSSGGTTGELFF; V gene: TRBV18; J gene: TRBJ2-2; D gene: TRBD2; clone size: few
CDR3 DNA: TGTGCCAGCAGCCCGAGACAGGGGTACAATGAGCAGTTCTTC; CDR3 protein: CASSPRQGYNEQFF; V gene: TRBV13; J gene: TRBJ2-1; D gene: TRBD1; clone size: few
CDR3 DNA: TGTGCCAGCAGCTTAGTAGCCAGCGGGGGAGCGAACACCGGGGAGCTGTTTTTT; CDR3 protein: CASSLVASGGANTGELFF; V gene: TRBV13; J gene: TRBJ2-2; D gene: TRBD2; clone size: -
CDR3 DNA: TGTGCCAGCAGCCCGGGACAGATGAACACTGAAGCTTTCTTT; CDR3 protein: CASSPGQMNTEAFF; V gene: TRBV7-3; J gene: TRBJ1-1; D gene: TRBD1; clone size: -
CDR3 DNA: TGTGCCAGTATTAGTCCGAGGGCGCCCTACGAGCAGTACTTC; CDR3 protein: CASISPRAPYEQYF; V gene: TRBV19; J gene: TRBJ2-7; D gene: -; clone size: few
CDR3 DNA: TGTGCCACAGGAGGCGGGGATAATTCACCCCTCCACTTT; CDR3 protein: CATGGGDNSPLHF; V gene: TRBV6-6; J gene: TRBJ1-6; D gene: -; clone size: -
CDR3 DNA: TGTGCCAGCAGCGCCCCCCGACAGGCCGCGAACACCGGGGAGCTGTTTTTT; CDR3 protein: CASSAPRQAANTGELFF; V gene: TRBV9; J gene: TRBJ2-2; D gene: -; clone size: -
CDR3 DNA: TGTGCCAGCAGGTCCGCGGGGGGCCAGGGTAATGAGCAGTTCTTC; CDR3 protein: CASRSAGGQGNEQFF; V gene: TRBV6-5; J gene: TRBJ2-1; D gene: TRBD2; clone size: -
CDR3 DNA: TGTGCCAGCAGTTATGACGGACCCTACGAGCAGTACTTC; CDR3 protein: CASSYDGPYEQYF; V gene: TRBV25-1; J gene: TRBJ2-7; D gene: -; clone size: few
CDR3 DNA: TGTGCCAGCAGCGAGGCAGCGGGGATCCAAGAGACCCAGTACTTC; CDR3 protein: CASSEAAGIQETQYF; V gene: TRBV9; J gene: TRBJ2-5; D gene: TRBD2; clone size: -
CDR3 DNA: TGTGCCTGGGCCGTGCCGAGGGGGCTGTATAATTCACCCCTCCACTTT; CDR3 protein: CAWAVPRGLYNSPLHF; V gene: TRBV30; J gene: TRBJ1-6; D gene: TRBD1; clone size: -
CDR3 DNA: TGTGCCAGCTCACCAGGGTTGGACACTGAAGCTTTCTTT; CDR3 protein: CASSPGLDTEAFF; V gene: TRBV18; J gene: TRBJ1-1; D gene: -; clone size: -
CDR3 DNA: TGTGCCAGCAGTTATTCGCAGGATAACTATGGCTACACCTTC; CDR3 protein: CASSYSQDNYGYTF; V gene: TRBV28; J gene: TRBJ1-2; D gene: -; clone size: -
CDR3 DNA: TGCAGCGTTGCGAGGGGACGGGACACCGGGGAGCTGTTTTTT; CDR3 protein: CSVARGRDTGELFF; V gene: TRBV29-1; J gene: TRBJ2-2; D gene: -; clone size: few
CDR3 DNA: TGTGCCAGCAGCTTAGTGGGGGCTGGCTACACCTTC; CDR3 protein: CASSLVGAGYTF; V gene: TRBV13; J gene: TRBJ1-2; D gene: -; clone size: few
CDR3 DNA: TGTGCCAGCAGCTTAAAGTATAGGGGAGACAATGAGCAGTTCTTC; CDR3 protein: CASSLKYRGDNEQFF; V gene: TRBV7-8; J gene: TRBJ2-1; D gene: -; clone size: -
CDR3 DNA: TGTGCTAGCAGCCCAAGTCCGGGCCTCCACCCTAGCACTGAAGCTTTCTTT; CDR3 protein: CASSPSPGLHPSTEAFF; V gene: TRBV7-7; J gene: TRBJ1-1; D gene: -; clone size: -
CDR3 DNA: TGTGCCAGCAGTTGGACTAGCGGTAGCACAGATACGCAGTATTTT; CDR3 protein: CASSWTSGSTDTQYF; V gene: TRBV2; J gene: TRBJ2-3; D gene: TRBD2; clone size: -
CDR3 DNA: TGCGCCAGCAGCGTGGACAGCAACACTGAAGCTTTCTTT; CDR3 protein: CASSVDSNTEAFF; V gene: TRBV5-1; J gene: TRBJ1-1; D gene: -; clone size: few
CDR3 DNA: TGTGCCAGCAGCTACGACAGGGTCGGCTACAATGAGCAGTTCTTC; CDR3 protein: CASSYDRVGYNEQFF; V gene: TRBV5-6; J gene: TRBJ2-1; D gene: TRBD1; clone size: -
CDR3 DNA: TGCAGCGTCGGCAAGGCAGGGGGCACTGAAGCTTTCTTT; CDR3 protein: CSVGKAGGTEAFF; V gene: TRBV29-1; J gene: TRBJ1-1; D gene: TRBD1; clone size: -
CDR3 DNA: TGTGCCACCTACGTAGCGGGGACTAACACAGATACGCAGTATTTT; CDR3 protein: CATYVAGTNTDTQYF; V gene: TRBV28; J gene: TRBJ2-3; D gene: TRBD2; clone size: -
CDR3 DNA: TGTGCCTGGAGACCAGGGCGAATTCGGAACACTGAAGCTTTCTTT; CDR3 protein: CAWRPGRIRNTEAFF; V gene: TRBV30; J gene: TRBJ1-1; D gene: -; clone size: few